Listed below are T cell receptor beta chains from one sample, sequenced in a study of blood T cell repertoires in COVID-19. Here immunoSEQ multiplex PCR was the method, and the copy in TCRdb shows in-frame clones only, minus some. Of some 250,000 clones listed, around 84% were seen once; the top ten hold more than 6.5%. Source material: peripheral blood. These receptors were obtained from a woman between 70 and 85 years old with active or convalescent COVID-19. Each CDR3 is given with its conserved first and last residue. The D gene is left open where the match is weak. Rows may omit the clone size; those that give it use once, few, many or a size class.

abundance,d_gene,v_gene,j_gene,CDR3nt,CDR3aa
once,.,TRBV6-4,TRBJ1-6,TGTGCCAGCAGTGACCATGGCGGGTCCCTCCTCCACTTT,CASSDHGGSLLHF
.,.,TRBV6-5,TRBJ2-5,TGTGCCAGCGGGCGGGACCTCCAAGAGACCCAGTACTTC,CASGRDLQETQYF
.,.,TRBV29-1,TRBJ2-4,TGCAGCGTTGAGAGAGCCAAAAACATTCAGTACTTC,CSVERAKNIQYF
.,TRBD1,TRBV24-1,TRBJ1-2,TGTGCCACCAGAAGACAGGGAAGAGGTGGCTACACCTTC,CATRRQGRGGYTF
.,.,TRBV2,TRBJ1-5,TGTGCCAGCAGTGAGTGGGCGGGGGCCCAGCATTTT,CASSEWAGAQHF
.,.,TRBV6-5,TRBJ1-1,TGTGCCAGCAGGCTCACAGGAAAGAACACTGAAGCTTTCTTT,CASRLTGKNTEAFF
.,.,TRBV25-1,TRBJ1-2,TGTGCCAGCAGTGAAGTAGGGGCTGGCTACACCTTC,CASSEVGAGYTF
.,TRBD1,TRBV5-5,TRBJ1-2,TGTGCCAGCAGCCGACAACAGGGGGAAAACTATGGCTACACCTTC,CASSRQQGENYGYTF
.,TRBD1,TRBV12-3/TRBV12-4,TRBJ1-1,TGTGCCAGCAGTAGGACAGGGAGTACTGAAGCTTTCTTT,CASSRTGSTEAFF
.,.,TRBV12-3/TRBV12-4,TRBJ1-1,TGTGCCAGCAGTCTTTATGTCACTGAAGCTTTCTTT,CASSLYVTEAFF
.,TRBD1,TRBV5-6,TRBJ2-4,TGTGCCAGCAGCTTTTCGGGGACAGGAGTGGGCAAAAACATTCAGTACTTC,CASSFSGTGVGKNIQYF
.,TRBD1,TRBV10-2,TRBJ1-1,TGCGCCAGCAGTCCCCGGACAGGGGGAGCTTTCTTT,CASSPRTGGAFF
.,.,TRBV6-5,TRBJ1-1,TGTGCCAGCAGTTACTCATCAGGGGTCGGTACTGAAGCTTTCTTT,CASSYSSGVGTEAFF
.,TRBD1,TRBV7-8,TRBJ1-2,TGTGCCAGCAGCTTAGGAGGTACCAGGGGGCAGGGCTACACCTTC,CASSLGGTRGQGYTF
.,.,TRBV6-5,TRBJ1-5,TGTGCCAGCAGTAGGGACAAATCGAATCAGCCCCAGCATTTT,CASSRDKSNQPQHF
.,.,TRBV9,TRBJ1-1,TGTGCCAGCAGCGTAGGGAGAGGGATTCGGGACACTGAAGCTTTCTTT,CASSVGRGIRDTEAFF
few,.,TRBV10-3,TRBJ2-7,TGTGCCATCAGTGAGATAGGGAGAGGATACGAGCAGTACTTC,CAISEIGRGYEQYF
.,TRBD2,TRBV3-1/TRBV3-2,TRBJ2-1,TGTGCCAGCAGCCGGGAGGGTAGCGGGGGAGGGAATGAGCAGTTCTTC,CASSREGSGGGNEQFF
.,.,TRBV10-3,TRBJ2-3,TGTGCCATCAGTGAGGGCGGGACAGATACGCAGTATTTT,CAISEGGTDTQYF
once,.,TRBV27,TRBJ2-3,TGTGCCAGCAGTTTAATCGGGGGGCGTACAGATACGCAGTATTTT,CASSLIGGRTDTQYF
.,.,TRBV20-1,TRBJ1-2,TGCAGTGCGAGTTCGGGGGGCGCGGCTGGCTACACCTTC,CSASSGGAAGYTF
.,TRBD1,TRBV12-3/TRBV12-4,TRBJ2-7,TGTGCCAGCAGTTTACGCGACAGGGTTTACTTC,CASSLRDRVYF
.,.,TRBV24-1,TRBJ2-2,TGTGCCACCGGGGGGTCCGGGACCTTGAATGGGGCCAGAATCGGGGAGCTGTTTTTT,CATGGSGTLNGARIGELFF
.,TRBD1,TRBV5-1,TRBJ2-7,TGCGCCAGCAGCTTGGAGGGACAGGCTTACGAGCAGTACTTC,CASSLEGQAYEQYF
.,.,TRBV2,TRBJ2-3,TGTGCCAGCAGTGATTTTAGTAGAGGAATGGATACGCAGTATTTT,CASSDFSRGMDTQYF
.,.,TRBV4-3,TRBJ1-1,TGCGCCAGCAGCCAAGAACAGTTCTGGGAAGCTTTCTTT,CASSQEQFWEAFF
.,TRBD1,TRBV5-5,TRBJ1-6,TGTGCCAGCAGCGGGACAGTCTTTAATTCACCCCTCCACTTT,CASSGTVFNSPLHF
.,.,TRBV24-1,TRBJ1-5,TGTGCCACCAGTGATACAAGAAATCAGCCCCAGCATTTT,CATSDTRNQPQHF
.,TRBD2,TRBV7-2,TRBJ2-3,TGTGCCAGCAGCTTTGGTAGTACGACTAGCGGTAGCACAGATACGCAGTATTTT,CASSFGSTTSGSTDTQYF
.,.,TRBV3-1/TRBV3-2,TRBJ1-1,TGTGCCAGCAGCCTCGGGGAGGGGAACACTGAAGCTTTCTTT,CASSLGEGNTEAFF
.,.,TRBV7-9,TRBJ1-4,TGTGCCAGCAGCCTACAGACAGTAAGAGGAGAAAAACTGTTTTTT,CASSLQTVRGEKLFF
.,.,TRBV11-2,TRBJ1-3,TGTGCCAGCAGCCCTCGGGACACCATATATTTT,CASSPRDTIYF
.,.,TRBV5-1,TRBJ2-7,TGCGCCAGCAGCTTGGGTAACTACGAGCAGTACTTC,CASSLGNYEQYF
.,TRBD1,TRBV27,TRBJ1-2,TGTGCCAGCAGTTTATCAGGACAGGGCTACCTCTATGGCTACACCTTC,CASSLSGQGYLYGYTF
few,.,TRBV2,TRBJ1-2,TGTGCCAGCTGTAAGGGGCCTAACTCGAACTATGGCTACACCTTC,CASCKGPNSNYGYTF
.,TRBD1,TRBV5-1,TRBJ2-7,TGCGCCAGCAGCTTTGGGGACAGGATCCGTGACTACGAGCAGTACTTC,CASSFGDRIRDYEQYF
.,.,TRBV7-8,TRBJ1-3,TGTGCCAGCAGCTTAAGGGGTACATCTGGAAACACCATATATTTT,CASSLRGTSGNTIYF
.,.,TRBV11-2,TRBJ2-3,TGTGCCAGCAGTTTAAACCGGGGGTTCACAGATACGCAGTATTTT,CASSLNRGFTDTQYF
.,.,TRBV6-4,TRBJ1-2,TGTGCCAGCAGAACGCTTGGGAGGTATGGCTACACCTTC,CASRTLGRYGYTF
.,.,TRBV6-5,TRBJ2-4,TGTGCCAGCAGTCGAGGGCTAGCCAAAAACATTCAGTACTTC,CASSRGLAKNIQYF
.,TRBD2,TRBV24-1,TRBJ2-1,TGTGCCACCAGTGACTCTAATCTAGCGGGGGGCGGCAATGAGCAGTTCTTC,CATSDSNLAGGGNEQFF
.,TRBD2,TRBV7-2,TRBJ2-3,TGTGCCAGCAGCTCTCGACTAGCGGGGGGGGTCACAGATACGCAGTATTTT,CASSSRLAGGVTDTQYF
.,TRBD1,TRBV2,TRBJ1-2,TGTGCCAGCGGAGAACAGGGGAGAACTAACTATGGCTACACCTTC,CASGEQGRTNYGYTF
.,.,TRBV9,TRBJ2-3,TGTGCCAGCAGCGTAGGAGGTGGGCGGGGCACAGATACGCAGTATTTT,CASSVGGGRGTDTQYF
.,.,TRBV10-3,TRBJ2-5,TGTGCCATCAGTAGGGGCAGGGAGGTGGAGACCCAGTACTTC,CAISRGREVETQYF
once,.,TRBV10-3,TRBJ1-1,TGTGCCATCCTGCGGGACGGGGTCCCGGCTGAAGCTTTCTTT,CAILRDGVPAEAFF
few,.,TRBV20-1,TRBJ1-1,TGCAGTGCCCCTATGAACACTGAAGCTTTCTTT,CSAPMNTEAFF